What follows are 14 T cell receptor beta chains derived from one specimen sequenced in a study of OX40 agonist ivuxolimab in advanced cancers. Repertoires were generated with immunoSEQ multiplex PCR, while TCRdb's copy carries only in-frame clones and drops some. The sample holds tens of thousands of clones, roughly 80% seen once. Sequencing was performed on CD4+ or CD8+ T cells sorted from blood, taken in a trial of the OX40 agonist ivuxolimab. These receptors all come from an adult with an advanced solid tumor such as melanoma, head and neck, liver or kidney cancer.

For the CDR3, the DNA is TGTGCCAGCAGCGTCAGCGGGACAAGTCTCAATGAGCAGTTCTTC. Protein product: CASSVSGTSLNEQFF. The rearrangement joins TRBV9 to TRBJ2-1; D perhaps matches TRBD2 (7 bases). Germline V gene sequence: CDR1 SGDLS, CDR2 YYNGEE. This CDR3 is 15 amino acids long. Trimming took off 2 bases at V and 6 bases at J, with 15 bases between the two ends.

The rearrangement joins TRBV5-1 to TRBJ2-3, with 16 bases fitting TRBD2. V lost 0 bases, J lost 11 bases, and 6 bases stayed unmatched. CDR1 is SGHRS, CDR2 YFSETQ, per germline. This CDR3 contains 16 residues. CDR3 in amino acids: CASSLEGLAGGPRQYF. The CDR3, as DNA: TGCGCCAGCAGCTTGGAGGGACTAGCGGGAGGGCCTAGGCAGTATTTT.

This clone was recorded only once. This chain uses TRBV13 with TRBJ2-7; 11 nucleotides agree with TRBD2. Germline V gene lookup returns CDR1 PRHDT and CDR2 FYEKMQ (reference sequence). The CDR3 spans 15 residues. Unmatched junction bases numbered 3, after V lost 5 bases and J lost 0 bases. The CDR3 protein is CASSPSGRFSYEQYF. Here the CDR3 DNA reads TGTGCCAGCAGCCCTAGCGGGAGGTTCTCCTACGAGCAGTACTTC.

The count of this clone is one. The J gene is TRBJ1-3, the V gene TRBV7-8; TRBD1 aligns across 8 bases. Trimming took 4 bases from V and 3 from J; bases not matched to a gene: 8. Germline-derived CDR1 and CDR2 are SGHVS and FQNEAQ. The CDR3 has 16 amino acids. CDR3 nucleotides: TGTGCCAGCAGCTCTTCAGGGGGCATATTTGGAAACACCATATATTTT. Its translation is CASSSSGGIFGNTIYF.

CDR3 sequence: CASSTRVGANYGYTF. CDR3 nucleotides: TGTGCCAGCAGCACCCGGGTGGGAGCTAACTATGGCTACACCTTC. The V and J genes are TRBV5-5 and TRBJ1-2; D gene unclear. The CDR3 length is 15 residues. Deletions cut 4 bases from V and 0 bases from J, with 13 bases between. Germline CDR1 reads SGHKS; CDR2 reads YYEKEE (reference sequence). The whole variable domain, remainder taken from reference TRBV5-5 and TRBJ1-2, is DAGVTQSPTHLIKTRGQQVTLRCSPISGHKSVSWYQQVLGQGPQFIFQYYEKEERGRGNFPDRFSARQFPNYSSELNVNALLLGDSALYLCASSTRVGANYGYTFGSGTRLTVV.

This clone has only one observation. The rearrangement uses TRBV23-1 and TRBJ2-5, with D possibly matching TRBD2 (6 bases). TRBV23-1 is an ORF; its function is uncertain. CDR3 length: 14 amino acids. V was clipped by 3 bases and J by 4 bases, with 12 bases between them. CDR3 amino acids: CASSHWRGGETQYF. As DNA, the CDR3 is TGCGCCAGCAGTCATTGGAGGGGCGGAGAGACCCAGTACTTC.

J is TRBJ2-7 and V is TRBV6-1; possible D gene TRBD1, 6 bases. The length of the CDR3 is 14 residues. The germline CDR1 and CDR2 sequences are MNHNS and SASEGT. With 2 bases removed from V and 3 bases from J, the gap between germline ends came to 11 bases. The CDR3, as DNA: TGTGCCAGCAGTGAACGCACAGGGATCTACGAGCAGTACGTC. Amino acids: CASSERTGIYEQYV.

By its share, this clone is medium-sized. CDR3 in DNA: TGCAGCGTTGATGGGCATAGCGGGAGGTCCTACAATGAGCAGTTCTTC. This translates into CSVDGHSGRSYNEQFF. This chain links TRBV29-1 with TRBJ2-1, with 10 bases fitting TRBD2. Trimming at V came to 3 bases and at J to 1 base, leaving 6 bases not matched to a gene. Germline CDR1 reads SQVTM; CDR2 reads ANQGSEA. The CDR3 is 16 residues long.

CDR3 protein: CASSPRLTSDEQYV. As DNA, the CDR3 is TGTGCCAGCAGTCCTCGCCTGACTAGCGACGAGCAGTACGTC. This chain joins TRBV7-2 and TRBJ2-7; 8 bases fit TRBD2. CDR3 length equals 14 residues. Germline loops: CDR1 SGHTA, CDR2 FQGNSA. V dropped 6 bases and J dropped 5; count of bases not matched to a gene: 9.

The V call is TRBV18, the J call TRBJ2-3; the match to TRBD2 covers 10 bases. Germline assignment: CDR1 KGHSH and CDR2 LQKENI. CDR3 length: 16 amino acids. V gave up 4 bases and J gave up 1 base; unmatched junction bases: 5. CDR3 DNA sequence: TGTGCCAGCTCACGTACCGGGACTAGCGGCACAGATACGCAGTATTTT. Its protein product is CASSRTGTSGTDTQYF.

The V gene is TRBV7-9, the J gene TRBJ2-1; possible D gene TRBD2, 6 bases. The germline V and J ends were trimmed by 5 bases and 1 base, with 12 bases remaining between them. Germline-derived CDR1 and CDR2 are SEHNR and FQNEAQ (reference sequence). This CDR3 is 15 amino acids long. For the CDR3, the DNA is TGTGCCAGCAGCAGCCGCGGGATGTCCTACAATGAGCAGTTCTTC. Protein sequence: CASSSRGMSYNEQFF.

The chain recombines TRBV6-6 with TRBJ2-2, with 7 bases identical to TRBD2. Germline V lookup: CDR1 MNHNY, CDR2 SVGAGI (reference sequence). The CDR3 is 12 amino acids. V trimming: 5 bases; J trimming: 9 bases; junction bases outside the gene matches: 3. As DNA, the CDR3 is TGTGCCAGCAGTACGACTAGCAGGGAGCTGTTTTTT. This translates into CASSTTSRELFF.

The rearrangement links TRBV21-1 to TRBJ2-3; the tabulated D call, TRBD2, remains unverified against the DNA. TRBV21-1 is designated a pseudogene. This CDR3 is 18 amino acids long. The CDR3, as DNA: TGTGCCAGCAGCAAAGGCCCCCCTACTCTGAAGAGCACAGATACGCAGTATTTT. It yields the protein CASSKGPPTLKSTDTQYF.

The V gene is TRBV5-1, the J gene TRBJ2-7, with 12 positions matching TRBD2. V lost 3 bases, J lost 2 bases, and 0 bases stayed unmatched. The CDR3 spans 14 residues. The germline gives CDR1 SGHRS, CDR2 YFSETQ. The CDR3 region has the DNA TGCGCCAGCAGCTCTAGCGGGAGGGCCTACGAGCAGTACTTC. It specifies CASSSSGRAYEQYF.